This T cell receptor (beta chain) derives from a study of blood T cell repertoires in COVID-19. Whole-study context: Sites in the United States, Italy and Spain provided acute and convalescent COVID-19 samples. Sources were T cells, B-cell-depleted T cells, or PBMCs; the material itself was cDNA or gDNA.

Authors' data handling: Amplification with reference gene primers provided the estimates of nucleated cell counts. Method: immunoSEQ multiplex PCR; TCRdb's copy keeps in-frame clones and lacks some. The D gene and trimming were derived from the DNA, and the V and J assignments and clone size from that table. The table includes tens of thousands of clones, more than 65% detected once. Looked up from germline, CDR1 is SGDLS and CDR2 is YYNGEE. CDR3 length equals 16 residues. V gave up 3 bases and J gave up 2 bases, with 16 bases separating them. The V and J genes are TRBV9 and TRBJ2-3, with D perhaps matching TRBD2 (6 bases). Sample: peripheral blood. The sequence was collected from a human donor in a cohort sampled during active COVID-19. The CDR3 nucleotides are TGTGCCAGCAGCGCCGGGGTGGGAGGTTTCACAGATACGCAGTATTTT. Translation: CASSAGVGGFTDTQYF.